Listed here are 5 T cell receptor beta chains from one sample, sequenced in a study of T cell responses to AZD1222 COVID-19 vaccine. Libraries were prepared by immunoSEQ multiplex PCR; TCRdb keeps only in-frame clonotypes and omits some of them. The sample has 95,000 to 150,000 clones, more than 75% seen once. This material consisted of peripheral blood, taken on day 0 of AZD1222 vaccination. These receptors all come from an adult in good health.

This chain uses TRBV2 with TRBJ2-1; D not certain. The CDR3 extends over 11 amino acids. CDR1 and CDR2 from the germline V gene are SNHLY and FYNNEI. V dropped 5 bases and J dropped 10 bases, with 9 bases sitting between them. CDR3 nucleotide sequence: TGTGCCAGCAGTCAGACTTACGAGCAGTTCTTC. Amino acid sequence: CASSQTYEQFF.

The chain couples TRBV28 to TRBJ1-1; possible D gene TRBD1, 5 bases. Germline assignment: CDR1 MDHEN and CDR2 SYDVKM. CDR3 length: 15 residues. V dropped 5 bases and J dropped 3 bases, with 16 bases sitting between them. The CDR3, as DNA: TGTGCCAGCAGTGCTACCGGGACGGGGGACACTGAAGCTTTCTTT. Its protein is CASSATGTGDTEAFF.

This rearrangement joins TRBV4-1 to TRBJ2-1; 8 bases are a match to TRBD2. Germline CDR1 and CDR2: MGHRA and YSYEKL. This CDR3 has 17 amino acids. Unmatched junction bases numbered 9, after V lost 0 bases and J lost 5 bases. CDR3 sequence: CASSQEPPGGHHNEQFF. The CDR3 region has the DNA TGCGCCAGCAGCCAAGAGCCACCGGGGGGGCACCACAATGAGCAGTTCTTC.

This chain connects TRBV4-2 to TRBJ2-3, with 10 positions matching TRBD1. In germline, CDR1 is LGHNA, CDR2 YNFKEQ. Trimming at V came to 0 bases and at J to 3 bases, leaving 0 bases not matched to a gene. The CDR3 spans 15 residues. The CDR3 loop reads CASSQEDRGTDTQYF. The CDR3 DNA is TGTGCCAGCAGCCAAGAGGACAGGGGGACAGATACGCAGTATTTT.

J is TRBJ1-5 and V is TRBV29-1, with D unresolved. V was cut by 7 bases and J by 1 base, with 14 bases left in between. Germline-derived CDR1 and CDR2 are SQVTM and ANQGSEA. The CDR3 extends over 14 amino acids. The CDR3 DNA follows: TGCAGCGCCGTCAGTAGCAACAGCAATCAGCCCCAGCATTTT. Translated, it gives CSAVSSNSNQPQHF. The full variable domain, rest sourced from reference TRBV29-1 and TRBJ1-5, is SAVISQKPSRDICQRGTSLTIQCQVDSQVTMMFWYRQQPGQSLTLIATANQGSEATYESGFVIDKFPISRPNLTFSTLTVSNMSPEDSSIYLCSAVSSNSNQPQHFGDGTRLSIL.